The 21 T cell receptor beta chains reported below all come from one sample, sequenced in a study of PD-L1 blockade in urothelial cancer. Only in-frame clones appear in the TCRdb table, and some are missing; sequencing was by immunoSEQ multiplex PCR. The table shows 35,000 to 45,000 clones, with about four fifths occurring only once. The input for sequencing was PBMCs, taken around atezolizumab (anti-PD-L1) treatment. These receptors were collected from a man in his 70s with urothelial cancer.

For the CDR3, the DNA is TGTGCCAGCAGTGAAGGGGCATCGTCCCAGCCCCAGCATTTT. It specifies CASSEGASSQPQHF. The chain combines TRBV6-1 with TRBJ1-5; D call uncertain. The CDR3 runs to 14 residues. The germline CDR1 and CDR2 sequences are MNHNS and SASEGT. V shed 1 base and J shed 7 bases, with 11 bases lying between them.

This clone came up a few times. The rearrangement links TRBV6-5 to TRBJ2-2, with D maybe TRBD2 (5 bases). CDR3 length: 12 amino acids. CDR1 and CDR2 from the germline V gene are MNHEY and SVGAGI. Between the trimmed V and J ends, which lost 10 bases and 7 bases, there was a span of 13 bases. CDR3 in amino acids: CANLPGNGELFF. CDR3 DNA: TGTGCCAACCTCCCGGGGAACGGGGAGCTGTTTTTT.

The chain recombines TRBV11-1 with TRBJ2-1; the D gene is possibly TRBD1 (5 bases). CDR1 and CDR2 (germline): SGHAT, FQDESV (reference sequence). This CDR3 spans 15 amino acids. Trimming shortened V by 5 bases and J by 2 bases, and 13 bases separated the two germline ends. The CDR3 protein is CASSPFRGTYNEQFF. The CDR3 DNA reads TGTGCCAGCAGCCCCTTTAGGGGCACCTACAATGAGCAGTTCTTC.

CDR3 amino acids: CASSLRQGGQPQHF. The CDR3 coding sequence is TGTGCCAGCAGTTTACGACAGGGCGGCCAGCCCCAGCATTTT. The J gene is TRBJ1-5, the V gene TRBV28; 7 positions match TRBD1. Trimming took 2 bases from V and 7 from J; bases not matched to a gene: 5. The CDR3 is made up of 14 amino acids. Germline CDR1 MDHEN, CDR2 SYDVKM.

The chain has TRBV5-1 and TRBJ2-5, with 7 bases matching TRBD1. The CDR3 spans 14 residues. Germline trimming cut 6 bases from V and 2 bases from J; bases unmatched to any gene: 7. CDR1 is SGHRS, CDR2 YFSETQ, per germline. In DNA form, the CDR3 reads TGCGCCAGCAAAGGACAGGACTTTCAAGAGACCCAGTACTTC. This codes for CASKGQDFQETQYF. The full variable domain, its missing parts supplied by reference TRBV5-1 and TRBJ2-5, is KAGVTQTPRYLIKTRGQQVTLSCSPISGHRSVSWYQQTPGQGLQFLFEYFSETQRNKGNFPGRFSGRQFSNSRSEMNVSTLELGDSALYLCASKGQDFQETQYFGPGTRLLVL.

The CDR3 protein is CASSLTPTYEQYF. The CDR3 DNA sequence: TGTGCCAGCAGCTTGACTCCTACCTACGAGCAGTACTTC. The J gene is TRBJ2-7, the V gene TRBV7-2; no clear D gene. The V gene lost 3 bases and the J gene lost 2 bases, with 8 bases spanning the gap. The CDR3 sequence is 13 residues long. Germline loops: CDR1 SGHTA, CDR2 FQGNSA.

The gene calls are TRBV30 and TRBJ1-5, with D perhaps TRBD1 (5 bases). The V end was cut by 4 bases, the J end by 7 bases, with 20 bases between. The CDR3 runs to 15 residues. Germline CDR1 GTSNPN, CDR2 SVGIG (reference sequence). The DNA for the CDR3 is TGTGCCTGGACCCCCCCGGGACTAAAGCAACAGCCCCAGCATTTT. It yields the protein CAWTPPGLKQQPQHF. The full variable domain, its missing parts supplied by reference TRBV30 and TRBJ1-5, is SQTIHQWPATLVQPVGSPLSLECTVEGTSNPNLYWYRQAAGRGLQLLFYSVGIGQISSEVPQNLSASRPQDRQFILSSKKLLLSDSGFYLCAWTPPGLKQQPQHFGDGTRLSIL.

This clone was counted only a few times. The chain couples TRBV10-3 to TRBJ1-4; D is unresolved. CDR3 length equals 12 residues. V lost 10 bases and J 4 bases, leaving 10 bases between the germline ends. Germline values: CDR1 ENHRY, CDR2 SYGVKD. As DNA, the CDR3 is TGTGCCACTTCGAGGAGTAATGAAAAACTGTTTTTT. Translating gives CATSRSNEKLFF.

This chain uses TRBV6-5 with TRBJ2-1, with 7 positions matching TRBD2. V dropped 3 bases and J dropped 6; count of bases not matched to a gene: 5. There are 14 residues in the CDR3. Germline lookup yields CDR1 MNHEY and CDR2 SVGAGI. The CDR3 loop is CASSYQLATNEQFF. As DNA, the CDR3 is TGTGCCAGCAGTTATCAACTAGCGACCAATGAGCAGTTCTTC.

This sequence joins TRBV29-1 and TRBJ2-7; D ambiguous. Per the germline V gene, CDR1 is SQVTM and CDR2 is ANQGSEA. This CDR3 contains 12 residues. V was shortened by 4 bases and J by 1 base, with 8 bases between the two germline ends. CDR3 amino acids: CSVVSSSYEQYF. The CDR3 nucleotides read TGCAGCGTTGTGTCCAGTTCCTACGAGCAGTACTTC.

This clone showed up just a few times. The rearrangement links TRBV7-2 to TRBJ2-5, with 8 bases that match TRBD1. V shed 2 bases and J 1 base; nucleotides not matched to a gene: 3. The CDR3 runs to 15 residues. CDR1 is SGHTA and CDR2 is FQGNSA in the germline V gene. The CDR3 region has the DNA TGTGCCAGCAGCTTAATGGGACAGGCCCAAGAGACCCAGTACTTC. Its translation is CASSLMGQAQETQYF.

The rearrangement uses TRBV5-1 and TRBJ1-1; tentatively, D is TRBD1 (6 bases). The V end was cut by 3 bases, the J end by 5 bases, with 11 bases between. Germline V lookup: CDR1 SGHRS, CDR2 YFSETQ. This CDR3 comprises 13 residues. The CDR3 spells CASSSDSRTEAFF. CDR3 in DNA: TGCGCCAGCAGCTCGGACAGCCGGACTGAAGCTTTCTTT. Based on the CDR3 plus reference TRBV5-1 and TRBJ1-1, the full variable domain is KAGVTQTPRYLIKTRGQQVTLSCSPISGHRSVSWYQQTPGQGLQFLFEYFSETQRNKGNFPGRFSGRQFSNSRSEMNVSTLELGDSALYLCASSSDSRTEAFFGQGTRLTVV.

V usage is TRBV5-1 and J usage is TRBJ2-1, with 8 bases matching TRBD1. Germline-derived CDR1 and CDR2 are SGHRS and YFSETQ. CDR3 length: 17 residues. The J segment lost 6 bases and the V segment lost 3 bases, leaving 14 bases of the junction unmatched. CDR3 protein: CASSWSLGRGLGNEQFF. In nucleotides, the CDR3 is TGCGCCAGCAGCTGGAGCCTGGGCAGGGGGCTTGGCAATGAGCAGTTCTTC. The whole variable domain, filled in from reference TRBV5-1 and TRBJ2-1, reads KAGVTQTPRYLIKTRGQQVTLSCSPISGHRSVSWYQQTPGQGLQFLFEYFSETQRNKGNFPGRFSGRQFSNSRSEMNVSTLELGDSALYLCASSWSLGRGLGNEQFFGPGTRLTVL.

The chain couples TRBV7-2 to TRBJ2-2; 7 bases line up with TRBD1. Trimming removed 6 bases from V and 0 bases from J; junction bases left unmatched: 4. The germline CDR1 and CDR2 sequences are SGHTA and FQGNSA. The CDR3 has 15 residues. Here the CDR3 DNA reads TGTGCCAGCAGATCCGGGACAGCGAACACCGGGGAGCTGTTTTTT. It specifies CASRSGTANTGELFF. The whole variable domain, remainder taken from reference TRBV7-2 and TRBJ2-2, is GAGVSQSPSNKVTEKGKDVELRCDPISGHTALYWYRQSLGQGLEFLIYFQGNSAPDKSGLPSDRFSAERTGGSVSTLTIQRTQQEDSAVYLCASRSGTANTGELFFGEGSRLTVL.

This chain connects TRBV29-1 to TRBJ1-1; no reliable D call. Germline V gene data show CDR1 as SQVTM and CDR2 as ANQGSEA. The CDR3 runs 11 residues. The V end was cut by 6 bases, the J end by 6 bases, with 11 bases between. The CDR3 coding sequence is TGCAGCGTCCGTACAGTTCCTGAAGCTTTCTTT. Protein sequence: CSVRTVPEAFF.

This clone has a single count. V gene TRBV28 combines with J gene TRBJ1-2, with TRBD1 as a possible D gene (6 bases). V was clipped by 6 bases and J by 5 bases, with 19 bases between them. The V gene's germline CDR1 is MDHEN and CDR2 SYDVKM. This CDR3 is built from 15 residues. CDR3 DNA sequence: TGTGCCAGCAGCTCTTCTCCGGGCAGGGGATATGGCTACACCTTC. Amino acids: CASSSSPGRGYGYTF.

J is TRBJ1-4 and V is TRBV28; no reliable D call. Between the trimmed V and J ends, which lost 5 bases and 7 bases, there was a span of 14 bases. This CDR3 has 14 amino acids. Germline values: CDR1 MDHEN, CDR2 SYDVKM. In DNA form, the CDR3 reads TGTGCCAGCAGTACGAGGACGCGGGGTGAAAAACTGTTTTTT. Its translation: CASSTRTRGEKLFF.

The rearrangement uses TRBV25-1 and TRBJ2-7; D is unclear. The CDR3 is 11 residues long. The V and J ends lost 5 bases and 5 bases respectively, with 7 bases between them. Looked up from germline, CDR1 is MGHDK and CDR2 is SYGVNS. The CDR3 DNA sequence: TGTGCCAGCAGTAGAACAGACGAGCAGTACTTC. Encoded protein: CASSRTDEQYF.

The V gene is TRBV5-1, the J gene TRBJ1-5, with D maybe TRBD1 (5 bases). CDR1 is SGHRS, CDR2 YFSETQ, per germline. The CDR3 contains 16 residues. With 0 bases removed from V and 2 bases from J, the gap between germline ends came to 12 bases. The CDR3 sequence is CASSLGPTGRNQPQHF. The CDR3 nucleotides are TGCGCCAGCAGCTTGGGCCCTACAGGCCGCAATCAGCCCCAGCATTTT.

The chain joins TRBV2 to TRBJ1-2; possibly TRBD1 for D (6 bases). This CDR3 spans 15 amino acids. Germline V gene data show CDR1 as SNHLY and CDR2 as FYNNEI. V lost 6 bases, J lost 5 bases, and 19 bases lay in between. The CDR3 region is CASRDGGGVRYGYTF. The CDR3 DNA sequence: TGTGCCAGCAGGGACGGGGGGGGCGTAAGGTATGGCTACACCTTC.

This sequence joins TRBV5-1 and TRBJ2-5; D gene uncertain. CDR1 is SGHRS and CDR2 is YFSETQ in the germline V gene. CDR3 length: 15 residues. V was trimmed by 1 base and J by 0 bases, leaving 10 bases between them. Here the CDR3 reads CASSLLSGYQETQYF. CDR3 bases: TGCGCCAGCAGCTTGTTGTCAGGCTACCAAGAGACCCAGTACTTC.